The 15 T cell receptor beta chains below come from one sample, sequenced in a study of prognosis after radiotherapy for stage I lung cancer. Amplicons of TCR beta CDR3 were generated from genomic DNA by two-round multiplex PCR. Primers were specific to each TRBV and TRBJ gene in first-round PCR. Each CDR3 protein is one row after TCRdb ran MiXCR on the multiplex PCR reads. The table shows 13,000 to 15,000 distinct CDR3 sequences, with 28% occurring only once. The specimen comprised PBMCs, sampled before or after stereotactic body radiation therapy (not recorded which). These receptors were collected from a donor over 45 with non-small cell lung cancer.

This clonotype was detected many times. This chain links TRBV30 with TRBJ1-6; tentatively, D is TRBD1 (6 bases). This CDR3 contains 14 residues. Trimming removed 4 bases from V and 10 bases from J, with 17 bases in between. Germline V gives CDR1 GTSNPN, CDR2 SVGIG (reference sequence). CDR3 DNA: TGTGCCTGGAACTGGGCAGGGGTATACTCACCCCTCCACTTT. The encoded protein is CAWNWAGVYSPLHF.

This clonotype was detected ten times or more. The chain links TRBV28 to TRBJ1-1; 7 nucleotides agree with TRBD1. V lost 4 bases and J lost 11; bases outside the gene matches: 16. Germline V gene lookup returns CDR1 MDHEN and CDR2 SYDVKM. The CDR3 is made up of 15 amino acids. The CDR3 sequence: CASSSLTGTGVRAFF. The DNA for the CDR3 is TGTGCCAGCAGTTCCTTAACGGGAACAGGGGTGCGGGCTTTCTTT.

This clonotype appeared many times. CDR3 DNA sequence: TGTGCCAGCAGCAGTCGATGGGGAGGGTCGGCTGGGGCCAACGTCCTGACTTTC. Translating gives CASSSRWGGSAGANVLTF. The V and J genes are TRBV3-1 and TRBJ2-6; 7 positions match TRBD2. Germline assignment: CDR1 LGHDT and CDR2 YNNKEL (reference sequence). CDR3 size: 18 residues. V shed 5 bases and J 2 bases; nucleotides not matched to a gene: 12.

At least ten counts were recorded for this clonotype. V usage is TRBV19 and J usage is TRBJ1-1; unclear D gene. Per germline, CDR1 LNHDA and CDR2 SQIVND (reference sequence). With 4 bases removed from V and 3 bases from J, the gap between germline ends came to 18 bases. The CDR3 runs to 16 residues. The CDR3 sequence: CASSTRPRGRDTEAFF. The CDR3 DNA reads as TGTGCCAGTAGTACCCGCCCAAGAGGACGGGACACTGAAGCTTTCTTT. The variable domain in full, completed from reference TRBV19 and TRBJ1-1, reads DGGITQSPKYLFRKEGQNVTLSCEQNLNHDAMYWYRQDPGQGLRLIYYSQIVNDFQKGDIAEGYSVSREKKESFPLTVTSAQKNPTAFYLCASSTRPRGRDTEAFFGQGTRLTVV.

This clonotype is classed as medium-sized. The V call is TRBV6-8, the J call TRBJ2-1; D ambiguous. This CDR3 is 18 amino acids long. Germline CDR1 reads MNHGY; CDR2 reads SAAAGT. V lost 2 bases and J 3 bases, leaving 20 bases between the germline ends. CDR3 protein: CASSYGQWTGGVYNEQFF. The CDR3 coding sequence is TGTGCCAGCAGTTACGGGCAATGGACCGGCGGCGTCTACAATGAGCAGTTCTTC.

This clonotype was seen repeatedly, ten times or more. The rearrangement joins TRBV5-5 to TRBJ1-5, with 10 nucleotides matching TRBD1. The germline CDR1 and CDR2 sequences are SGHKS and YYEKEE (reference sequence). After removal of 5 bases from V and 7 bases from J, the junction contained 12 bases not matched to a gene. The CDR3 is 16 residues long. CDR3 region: CASSQKPGQGWQPQHF. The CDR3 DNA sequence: TGTGCCAGCAGTCAAAAACCGGGACAGGGGTGGCAGCCCCAGCATTTT.

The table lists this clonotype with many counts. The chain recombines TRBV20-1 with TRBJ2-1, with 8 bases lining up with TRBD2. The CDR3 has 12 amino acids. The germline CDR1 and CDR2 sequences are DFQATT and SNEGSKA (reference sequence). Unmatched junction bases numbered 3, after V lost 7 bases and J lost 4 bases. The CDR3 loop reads CSVLAEYNEQFF. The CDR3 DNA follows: TGCAGTGTACTAGCGGAGTACAATGAGCAGTTCTTC.

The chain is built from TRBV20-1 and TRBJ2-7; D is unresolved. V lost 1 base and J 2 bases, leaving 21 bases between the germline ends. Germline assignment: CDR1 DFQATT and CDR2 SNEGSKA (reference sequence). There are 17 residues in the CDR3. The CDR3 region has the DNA TGCAGTGCTAGAGTTCCACTTGGCGCCCGAAATACCTACGAGCAGTACTTC. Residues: CSARVPLGARNTYEQYF.

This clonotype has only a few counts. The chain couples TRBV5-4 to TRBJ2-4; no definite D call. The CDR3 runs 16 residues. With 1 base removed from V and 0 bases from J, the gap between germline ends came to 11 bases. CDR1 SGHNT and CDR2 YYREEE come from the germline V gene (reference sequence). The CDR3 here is CASSLNPRIAKNIQYF. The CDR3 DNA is TGTGCCAGCAGCTTGAATCCAAGGATAGCCAAAAACATTCAGTACTTC.

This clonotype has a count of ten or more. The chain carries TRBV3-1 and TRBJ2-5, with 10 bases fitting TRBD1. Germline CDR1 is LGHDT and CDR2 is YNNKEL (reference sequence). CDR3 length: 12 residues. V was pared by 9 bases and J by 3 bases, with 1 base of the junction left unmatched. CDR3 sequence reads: CARGQGKETQYF. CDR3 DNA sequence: TGTGCCAGGGGACAGGGGAAAGAGACCCAGTACTTC.

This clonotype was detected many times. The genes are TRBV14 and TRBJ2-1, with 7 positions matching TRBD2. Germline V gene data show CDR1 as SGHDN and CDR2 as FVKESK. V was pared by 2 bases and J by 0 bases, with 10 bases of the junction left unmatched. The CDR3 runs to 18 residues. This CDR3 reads CASSQRTREPPSYNEQFF. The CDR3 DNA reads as TGTGCCAGCAGCCAACGTACGCGGGAGCCGCCCTCCTACAATGAGCAGTTCTTC.

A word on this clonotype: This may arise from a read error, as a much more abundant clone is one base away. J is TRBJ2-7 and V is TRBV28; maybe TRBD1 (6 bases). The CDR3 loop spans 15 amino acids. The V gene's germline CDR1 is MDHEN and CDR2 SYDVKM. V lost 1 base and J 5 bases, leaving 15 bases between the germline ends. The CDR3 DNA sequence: TGTGCCAGCAGTTTATCCTCCTTGGGGGCCCACGAGCAGTACTTC. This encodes CASSLSSLGAHEQYF.

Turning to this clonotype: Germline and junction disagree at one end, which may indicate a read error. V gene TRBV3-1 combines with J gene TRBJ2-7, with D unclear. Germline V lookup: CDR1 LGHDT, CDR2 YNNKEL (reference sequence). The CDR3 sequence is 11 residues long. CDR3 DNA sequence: TGTACCAGCAACCAAAAGGACGAGCAGTACTTC. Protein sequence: CTSNQKDEQYF.

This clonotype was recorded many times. This chain's CDR3 is CASTLQGASSDTQYF. Here the CDR3 DNA reads TGTGCCAGCACCTTACAGGGGGCGTCTTCAGATACGCAGTATTTT. J is TRBJ2-3 and V is TRBV2; 9 positions agree with TRBD1. J lost 4 bases, V lost 7 bases, and 9 bases had no gene match. The CDR3 is 15 amino acids. From germline, CDR1 is SNHLY and CDR2 FYNNEI.

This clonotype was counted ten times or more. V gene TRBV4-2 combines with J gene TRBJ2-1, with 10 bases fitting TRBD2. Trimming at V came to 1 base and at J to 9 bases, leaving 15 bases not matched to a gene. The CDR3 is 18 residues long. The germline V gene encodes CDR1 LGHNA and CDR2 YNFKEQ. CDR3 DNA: TGTGCCAGCAGCCAAGGAAGGGCCCTAGCGGGAGCGTATGGTGAGCAGTTCTTC. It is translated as CASSQGRALAGAYGEQFF.